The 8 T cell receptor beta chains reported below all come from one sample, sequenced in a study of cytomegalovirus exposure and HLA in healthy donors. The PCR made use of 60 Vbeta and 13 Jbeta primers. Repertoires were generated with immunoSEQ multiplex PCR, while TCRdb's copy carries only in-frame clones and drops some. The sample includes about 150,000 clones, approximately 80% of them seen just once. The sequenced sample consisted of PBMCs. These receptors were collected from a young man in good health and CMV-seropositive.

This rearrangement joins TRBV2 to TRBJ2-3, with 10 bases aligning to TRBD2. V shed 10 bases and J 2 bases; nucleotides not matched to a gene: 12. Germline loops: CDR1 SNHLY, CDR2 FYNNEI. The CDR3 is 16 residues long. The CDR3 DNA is TGTGCCACCCACCCAATAGCGGGGGGTAACACAGATACGCAGTATTTT. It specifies CATHPIAGGNTDTQYF. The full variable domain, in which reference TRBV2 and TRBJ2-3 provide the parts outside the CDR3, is EPEVTQTPSHQVTQMGQEVILRCVPISNHLYFYWYRQILGQKVEFLVSFYNNEISEKSEIFDDQFSVERPDGSNFTLKIRSTKLEDSAMYFCATHPIAGGNTDTQYFGPGTRLTVL.

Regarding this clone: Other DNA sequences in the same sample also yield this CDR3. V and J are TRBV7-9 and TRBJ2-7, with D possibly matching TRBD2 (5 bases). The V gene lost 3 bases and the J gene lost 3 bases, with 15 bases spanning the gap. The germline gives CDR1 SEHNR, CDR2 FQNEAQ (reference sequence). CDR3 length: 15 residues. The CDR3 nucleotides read TGTGCCAGCAGCTTGCCGGACTCGTCCCACTACGAGCAGTACTTC. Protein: CASSLPDSSHYEQYF.

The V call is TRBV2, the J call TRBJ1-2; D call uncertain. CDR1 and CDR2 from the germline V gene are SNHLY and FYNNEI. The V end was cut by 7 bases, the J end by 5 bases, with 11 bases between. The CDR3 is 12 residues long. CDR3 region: CASKRPGYGYTF. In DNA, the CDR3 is TGTGCCAGCAAGAGGCCGGGGTATGGCTACACCTTC.

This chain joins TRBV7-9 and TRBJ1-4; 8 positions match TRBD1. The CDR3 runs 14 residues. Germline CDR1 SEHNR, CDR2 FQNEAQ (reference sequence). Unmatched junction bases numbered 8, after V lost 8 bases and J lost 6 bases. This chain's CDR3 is CASLGTGIDEKLFF. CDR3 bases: TGTGCCAGCCTCGGGACAGGAATAGATGAAAAACTGTTTTTT.

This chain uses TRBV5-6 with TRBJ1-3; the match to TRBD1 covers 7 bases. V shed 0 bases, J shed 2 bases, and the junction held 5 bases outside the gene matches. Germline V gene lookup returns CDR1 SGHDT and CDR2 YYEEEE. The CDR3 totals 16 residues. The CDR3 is CASSLGRDRAGNTIYF. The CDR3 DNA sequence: TGTGCCAGCAGCTTGGGGAGAGACAGGGCTGGAAACACCATATATTTT.

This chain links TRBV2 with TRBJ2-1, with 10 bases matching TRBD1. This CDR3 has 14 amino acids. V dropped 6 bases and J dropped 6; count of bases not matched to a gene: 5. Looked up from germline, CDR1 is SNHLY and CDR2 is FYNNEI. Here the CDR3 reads CASRRQGAINEQFF. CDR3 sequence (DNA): TGTGCCAGCAGGAGACAGGGGGCCATCAATGAGCAGTTCTTC.

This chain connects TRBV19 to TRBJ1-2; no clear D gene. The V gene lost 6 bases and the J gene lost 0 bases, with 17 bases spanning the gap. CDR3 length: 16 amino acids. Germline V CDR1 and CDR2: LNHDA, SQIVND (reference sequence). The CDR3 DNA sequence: TGTGCCAGTAGCGACTTCCTAAGGCGGGCTAACTATGGCTACACCTTC. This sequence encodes CASSDFLRRANYGYTF.

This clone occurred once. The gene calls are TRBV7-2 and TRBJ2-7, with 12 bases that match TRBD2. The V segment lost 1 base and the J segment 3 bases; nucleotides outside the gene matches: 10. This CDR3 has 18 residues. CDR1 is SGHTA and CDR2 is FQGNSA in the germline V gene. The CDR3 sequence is CASSLVASGRGTHYEQYF. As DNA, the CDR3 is TGTGCCAGCAGCTTAGTTGCTAGCGGGAGGGGCACCCACTACGAGCAGTACTTC.